This T cell receptor (beta chain) was captured by sequencing in a study of cytomegalovirus exposure and HLA in healthy donors. Study conclusions and caveats: 150 or so TCR beta chains were listed as cytomegalovirus-associated. Generally TCR sequences proved uncommon, though certain public TCRs appeared in numerous donors.

13 Jbeta primers and 60 Vbeta primers were used for the PCR. Some clones are missing from TCRdb's copy, which holds only in-frame ones; the method was immunoSEQ multiplex PCR. The sample holds 110,000 to 150,000 clones, 70% to 80% seen once. This clone turned up a few times. Its antigen is currently unknown. From germline, CDR1 is SGHTA and CDR2 FQGNSA. J lost 8 bases, V lost 1 base, and 11 bases had no gene match. This CDR3 region has 17 residues. The gene calls are TRBV7-2 and TRBJ2-1, with 10 bases matching TRBD2. This clonotype was sampled from a woman aged 55-69 years in good health and CMV-seropositive. Source material: PBMCs. This CDR3 is CASSLESGLAGAYEQFF. As DNA, the CDR3 is TGTGCCAGCAGCTTAGAGTCGGGGCTAGCGGGAGCCTATGAGCAGTTCTTC.